The 27 T cell receptor beta chains below come from one sample, sequenced in a study of shared clonotypes between healthy human individuals. Assay: immunoSEQ multiplex PCR; the TCRdb copy retains only in-frame clones and omits some. Seen here are roughly 720,000 clones, about 90% observed once, and the top ten hold about a third. The specimen was memory CD8+ T cells from PBMCs. Documented subset: CD45RO+ cells pooled with CCR7-negative TemRA cells. The receptors stem from a man between 18 and 29 years old in good health. Some clones in this sample may be carry-over from other donors' samples.

The chain recombines TRBV7-6 with TRBJ2-7; possibly TRBD1 for D (6 bases). V was clipped by 2 bases and J by 2 bases, with 13 bases between them. The CDR3 contains 15 residues. CDR1 is SGHVS and CDR2 is FNYEAQ in the germline V gene. The CDR3 DNA reads as TGTGCCAGCAGCTTATCACCAGGGGAGCCCTACGAGCAGTACTTC. It translates to CASSLSPGEPYEQYF.

J is TRBJ2-2 and V is TRBV7-8; D may be TRBD2 (5 bases). This CDR3 is built from 15 residues. Germline V CDR1 and CDR2: SGHVS, FQNEAQ. The ends were cut back, 11 bases at V and 5 bases at J, with 21 bases in the middle. CDR3 coding DNA: TGTGCCTTCCCATTGGGAGATCTAGTGACCGGGGAGCTGTTTTTT. It encodes CAFPLGDLVTGELFF.

CDR3 bases: TGTGCCAGCAGTCCTACAGGGGGGCGGATAGCCTACGAGCAGTACTTC. Amino acids: CASSPTGGRIAYEQYF. The chain recombines TRBV28 with TRBJ2-7; 8 bases line up with TRBD1. Germline V lookup: CDR1 MDHEN, CDR2 SYDVKM. This CDR3 region has 16 residues. V shed 5 bases, J shed 2 bases, and the junction held 11 bases outside the gene matches. The full variable domain, its missing parts supplied by reference TRBV28 and TRBJ2-7, is DVKVTQSSRYLVKRTGEKVFLECVQDMDHENMFWYRQDPGLGLRLIYFSYDVKMKEKGDIPEGYSVSREKKERFSLILESASTNQTSMYLCASSPTGGRIAYEQYFGPGTRLTVT.

The rearrangement joins TRBV4-1 to TRBJ2-7; 9 nucleotides match TRBD2. J lost 3 bases, V lost 3 bases, and 6 bases had no gene match. The CDR3 totals 15 residues. Germline loops: CDR1 MGHRA, CDR2 YSYEKL. The CDR3 loop reads CASSQSPSGNYEQYF. The CDR3 region has the DNA TGCGCCAGCAGCCAGTCTCCTAGCGGGAACTACGAGCAGTACTTC.

A few counts support this clone. The rearrangement links TRBV4-1 to TRBJ1-2, with 11 bases identical to TRBD1. The junction had 4 bases not matched to a gene; V was cut back by 2 bases and J by 8 bases. In germline, CDR1 is MGHRA, CDR2 YSYEKL. CDR3 size: 14 residues. CDR3 residues: CASSQTGQGDGYTF. DNA for the CDR3: TGCGCCAGCAGCCAAACGGGACAGGGGGACGGCTACACCTTC.

This sequence joins TRBV4-3 and TRBJ2-1, with 7 bases matching TRBD2. The CDR3 extends over 17 amino acids. Germline CDR1 and CDR2: LGHNA and YSLEER. Trimming cost V 0 bases and J 5 bases; bases outside gene matches: 10. The CDR3 spells CASSQEGEGPRDNEQFF. The CDR3 bases are TGCGCCAGCAGCCAAGAAGGGGAGGGCCCTCGGGACAATGAGCAGTTCTTC.

The chain carries TRBV19 and TRBJ1-3; D ambiguous. CDR1 and CDR2 from the germline V gene are LNHDA and SQIVND (reference sequence). The CDR3 sequence is 11 residues long. Trimming took off 10 bases at V and 2 bases at J, with 6 bases between the two ends. The CDR3 nucleotides are TGTGCCACCTTCACTGGAAACACCATATATTTT. Protein: CATFTGNTIYF.

The chain employs TRBV27 and TRBJ2-7; 9 nucleotides line up with TRBD1. Trimming at V came to 6 bases and at J to 6 bases, leaving 12 bases not matched to a gene. There are 15 residues in the CDR3. CDR1 and CDR2 (germline): MNHEY, SMNVEV (reference sequence). The CDR3 region is CASRPTGGPLGEQYF. CDR3 DNA sequence: TGTGCCAGCAGGCCTACAGGGGGCCCCTTAGGCGAGCAGTACTTC.

The chain links TRBV28 to TRBJ2-7; 14 bases agree with TRBD2. The CDR3 contains 15 residues. Per germline, CDR1 MDHEN and CDR2 SYDVKM. Trimming at V came to 5 bases and at J to 5 bases, leaving 5 bases not matched to a gene. The CDR3 loop reads CASSPWTSGRNEQYF. CDR3 in DNA: TGTGCCAGCAGTCCCTGGACTAGCGGGAGGAACGAGCAGTACTTC.

This clone was observed a few times. This sample includes further DNA sequences coding for the same CDR3. The gene calls are TRBV7-9 and TRBJ2-7; D not certain. Germline V gene sequence: CDR1 SEHNR, CDR2 FQNEAQ (reference sequence). The length of the CDR3 is 11 residues. V lost 4 bases, J lost 3 bases, and 4 bases lay in between. CDR3 sequence: CASSSNYEQYF. CDR3 nucleotide sequence: TGTGCCAGCAGCTCAAACTACGAGCAGTACTTC.

The genes are TRBV20-1 and TRBJ2-7; D is ambiguous. The V gene lost 7 bases and the J gene lost 3 bases, with 10 bases spanning the gap. The CDR3 has 11 amino acids. CDR1 is DFQATT, CDR2 SNEGSKA, per germline (reference sequence). CDR3 coding DNA: TGCAGTGTGGGCCCAGACTACGAGCAGTACTTC. Encoded protein: CSVGPDYEQYF.

A single count supports this clone. V gene TRBV7-9 combines with J gene TRBJ1-3, with D unclear. The CDR3 sequence is 16 residues long. Germline-derived CDR1 and CDR2 are SEHNR and FQNEAQ (reference sequence). V lost 5 bases and J lost 0, with 14 bases in between. CDR3 nucleotides: TGTGCCAGCAGCCTGCTCCCAGGAAACTCTGGAAACACCATATATTTT. This codes for CASSLLPGNSGNTIYF.

The chain is built from TRBV27 and TRBJ2-1; D is perhaps TRBD2 (7 bases). The V gene lost 5 bases and the J gene lost 7 bases, with 18 bases spanning the gap. The CDR3 has 15 residues. CDR1 and CDR2 from the germline V gene are MNHEY and SMNVEV (reference sequence). The CDR3 loop reads CASSPLAEGVNEQFF. CDR3 in DNA: TGTGCCAGCAGTCCCCTAGCGGAGGGGGTGAATGAGCAGTTCTTC.

The chain carries TRBV10-3 and TRBJ2-7; 7 bases align to TRBD1. CDR1 is ENHRY, CDR2 SYGVKD, per germline. V dropped 4 bases and J dropped 5; count of bases not matched to a gene: 8. The CDR3 runs to 14 residues. The CDR3 sequence is CAISGGFQGDEQYF. CDR3 nucleotides: TGTGCCATCAGTGGTGGGTTCCAGGGGGACGAGCAGTACTTC.

The V and J genes are TRBV29-1 and TRBJ2-6; 7 nucleotides match TRBD1. The CDR3 extends over 13 amino acids. The J segment lost 2 bases and the V segment lost 5 bases, leaving 0 bases of the junction unmatched. Germline V CDR1 and CDR2: SQVTM, ANQGSEA. CDR3 nucleotides: TGCAGCGTTCAGGGGGCTGGGGCCAACGTCCTGACTTTC. Its translation: CSVQGAGANVLTF.

This clone was recorded many times. The sample contains more than one DNA sequence encoding this CDR3. V gene TRBV7-8 combines with J gene TRBJ2-3; 8 nucleotides match TRBD1. Trimming removed 5 bases from V and 3 bases from J; junction bases left unmatched: 4. The CDR3 has 14 amino acids. CDR1 is SGHVS, CDR2 FQNEAQ, per germline. CDR3 protein: CASSLRTGTDTQYF. In DNA, the CDR3 is TGTGCCAGCAGCCTTCGGACAGGGACAGATACGCAGTATTTT.

The V gene is TRBV5-6, the J gene TRBJ2-5; D gene uncertain. The CDR3 is 15 amino acids. V was pared by 0 bases and J by 5 bases, with 14 bases between. Germline CDR1 reads SGHDT; CDR2 reads YYEEEE. The CDR3 here is CASSLGTRDRETQYF. The DNA of the CDR3 is TGTGCCAGCAGCTTGGGGACCCGCGACCGGGAGACCCAGTACTTC.

The chain employs TRBV5-1 and TRBJ2-1; TRBD2 agrees at 15 bases. J gave up 8 bases and V 0 bases, and 6 bases lay outside the gene matches. The CDR3 is made up of 17 amino acids. The germline CDR1 and CDR2 sequences are SGHRS and YFSETQ. This CDR3 reads CASSLAGLAGGGDEQFF. CDR3 nucleotides: TGCGCCAGCAGCTTGGCGGGACTAGCGGGAGGAGGGGATGAGCAGTTCTTC.

This clone was found a few times. The chain has TRBV7-9 and TRBJ1-5; 7 bases are a match to TRBD1. The CDR3 is made up of 14 amino acids. Germline lookup yields CDR1 SEHNR and CDR2 FQNEAQ (reference sequence). V gave up 5 bases and J gave up 5 bases; unmatched junction bases: 6. The CDR3 nucleotides read TGTGCCAGCAGCCGACAGGGAATGGATCAGCCCCAGCATTTT. Amino acids: CASSRQGMDQPQHF.

This rearrangement joins TRBV5-1 to TRBJ2-7; D not certain. Trimming left V 0 bases short and J 3 bases short, with 16 bases between. This CDR3 is 16 amino acids long. The germline V gene has CDR1 SGHRS and CDR2 YFSETQ. CDR3 bases: TGCGCCAGCAGCTTGGATACGGCGATTATCGGCTACGAGCAGTACTTC. As protein: CASSLDTAIIGYEQYF.

This clone was observed once. This chain links TRBV13 with TRBJ2-1; no reliable D call. In germline, CDR1 is PRHDT, CDR2 FYEKMQ (reference sequence). The CDR3 runs to 13 residues. Trimming pared 5 bases from V and 4 bases from J, leaving 9 bases between. The DNA for the CDR3 is TGTGCCAGCAGCCCGGGTCGTTACAATGAGCAGTTCTTC. It is translated as CASSPGRYNEQFF.

The chain is built from TRBV28 and TRBJ1-4, with D hard to call. Germline V gives CDR1 MDHEN, CDR2 SYDVKM. Trimming took 2 bases from V and 3 from J, leaving 7 bases between them. The CDR3 contains 14 residues. The CDR3 DNA reads as TGTGCCAGCAGTTTAGAACGGTCTAATGAAAAACTGTTTTTT. Its translation is CASSLERSNEKLFF.

The chain is built from TRBV6-5 and TRBJ2-7; TRBD2 might be the D (5 bases). CDR3 length: 13 residues. Deletions cut 4 bases from V and 4 bases from J, with 11 bases between. Per germline, CDR1 MNHEY and CDR2 SVGAGI. The CDR3 region is CASSWAEGYEQYF. Here the CDR3 DNA reads TGTGCCAGCAGTTGGGCTGAGGGTTACGAGCAGTACTTC.

V is TRBV13 and J is TRBJ2-1; D is ambiguous. The CDR3 length is 12 residues. Germline CDR1 is PRHDT and CDR2 is FYEKMQ (reference sequence). V lost 2 bases to trimming and J lost 9 bases, with 8 bases between them. This CDR3 is CASSLRAAEQFF. The CDR3 coding sequence is TGTGCCAGCAGCTTAAGGGCGGCTGAGCAGTTCTTC.

The rearrangement uses TRBV6-5 and TRBJ2-7; TRBD2 agrees at 7 bases. CDR1 and CDR2 (germline): MNHEY, SVGAGI. The CDR3 is 14 residues long. V shed 0 bases, J shed 5 bases, and the junction held 4 bases outside the gene matches. CDR3 nucleotides: TGTGCCAGCAGTTACTCGATCAGCGGGGACGAGCAGTACTTC. Amino acid sequence: CASSYSISGDEQYF.

The chain couples TRBV7-2 to TRBJ1-2, with TRBD1 as a possible D gene (6 bases). Germline CDR1 is SGHTA and CDR2 is FQGNSA. The CDR3 is made up of 16 amino acids. V lost 2 bases to trimming and J lost 7 bases, with 20 bases between them. In DNA, the CDR3 is TGTGCCAGCAGCTTATATCTCCGTGAGGCAGGGGTTGGCTACACCTTC. Translation: CASSLYLREAGVGYTF.

The J gene is TRBJ1-5, the V gene TRBV18, with 7 nucleotides matching TRBD1. Germline V lookup: CDR1 KGHSH, CDR2 LQKENI. This CDR3 has 14 amino acids. V shed 6 bases and J 6 bases; nucleotides not matched to a gene: 8. CDR3 in DNA: TGTGCCAGCTCGCCTGACAGGGTAGGTCAGCCCCAGCATTTT. This gives the protein CASSPDRVGQPQHF. Together with reference TRBV18 and TRBJ1-5, the CDR3 gives the full variable domain: NAGVMQNPRHLVRRRGQEARLRCSPMKGHSHVYWYRQLPEEGLKFMVYLQKENIIDESGMPKERFSAEFPKEGPSILRIQQVVRGDSAAYFCASSPDRVGQPQHFGDGTRLSIL.